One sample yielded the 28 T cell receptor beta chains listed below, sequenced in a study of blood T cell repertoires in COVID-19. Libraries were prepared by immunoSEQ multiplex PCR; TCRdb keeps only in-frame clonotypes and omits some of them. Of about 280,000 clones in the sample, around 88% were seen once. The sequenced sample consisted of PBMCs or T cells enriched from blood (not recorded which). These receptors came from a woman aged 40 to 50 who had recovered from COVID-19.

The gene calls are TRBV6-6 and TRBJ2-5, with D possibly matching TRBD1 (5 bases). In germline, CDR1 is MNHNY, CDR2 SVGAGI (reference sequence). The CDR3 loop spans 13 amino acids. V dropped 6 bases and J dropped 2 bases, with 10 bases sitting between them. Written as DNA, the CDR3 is TGTGCCAGCAGGTCGACAGAACAAGAGACCCAGTACTTC. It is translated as CASRSTEQETQYF.

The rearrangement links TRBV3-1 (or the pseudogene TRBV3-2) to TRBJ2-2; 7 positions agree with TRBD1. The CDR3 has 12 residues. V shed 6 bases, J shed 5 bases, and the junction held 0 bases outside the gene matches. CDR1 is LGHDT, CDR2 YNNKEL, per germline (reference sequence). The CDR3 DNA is TGTGCCAGCAGACAGGGGACCGGGGAGCTGTTTTTT. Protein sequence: CASRQGTGELFF.

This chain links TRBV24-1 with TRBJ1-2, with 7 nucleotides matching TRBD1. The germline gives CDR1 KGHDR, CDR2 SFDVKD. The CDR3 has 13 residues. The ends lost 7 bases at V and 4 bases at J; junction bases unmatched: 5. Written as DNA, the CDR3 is TGTGCCACCAGCGCCGGGACAGCCTATGGCTACACCTTC. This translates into CATSAGTAYGYTF.

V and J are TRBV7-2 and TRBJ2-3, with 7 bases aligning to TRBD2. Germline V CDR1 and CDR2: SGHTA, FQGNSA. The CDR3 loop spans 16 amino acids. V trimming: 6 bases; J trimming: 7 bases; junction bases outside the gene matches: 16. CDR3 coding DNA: TGTGCCAGCAGTTCGAGGTTCGGCGGGAGCTTCAATACGCAGTATTTT. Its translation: CASSSRFGGSFNTQYF.

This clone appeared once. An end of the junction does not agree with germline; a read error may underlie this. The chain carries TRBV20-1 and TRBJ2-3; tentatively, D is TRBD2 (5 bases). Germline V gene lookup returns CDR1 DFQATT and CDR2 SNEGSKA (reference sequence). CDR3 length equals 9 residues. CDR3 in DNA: TGCAGTGCTAGATCCTCTCTAGCTTTT. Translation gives CSARSSLAF.

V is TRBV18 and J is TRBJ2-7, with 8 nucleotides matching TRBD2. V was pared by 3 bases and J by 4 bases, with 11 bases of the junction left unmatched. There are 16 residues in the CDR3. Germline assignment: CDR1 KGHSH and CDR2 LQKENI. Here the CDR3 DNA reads TGTGCCAGCTCACCTTACAATATAGCGGGAACTTACGAGCAGTACTTC. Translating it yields CASSPYNIAGTYEQYF.

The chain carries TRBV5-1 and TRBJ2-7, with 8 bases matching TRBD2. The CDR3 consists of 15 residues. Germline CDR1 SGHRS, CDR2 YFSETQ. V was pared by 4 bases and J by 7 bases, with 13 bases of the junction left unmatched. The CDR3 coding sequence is TGCGCCAGCAGCGCTTTACCGAGCCGGGGGGGAGAGCAGTACTTC. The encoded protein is CASSALPSRGGEQYF.

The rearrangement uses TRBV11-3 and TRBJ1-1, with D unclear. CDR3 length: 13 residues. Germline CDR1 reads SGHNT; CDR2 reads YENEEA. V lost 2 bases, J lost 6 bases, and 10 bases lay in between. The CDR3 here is CASSLSGVSEAFF. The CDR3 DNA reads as TGTGCCAGCAGCTTAAGCGGGGTCTCTGAAGCTTTCTTT.

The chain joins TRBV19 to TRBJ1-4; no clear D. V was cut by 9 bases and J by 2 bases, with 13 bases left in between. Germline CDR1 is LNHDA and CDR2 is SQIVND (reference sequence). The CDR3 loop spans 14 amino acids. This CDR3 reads CASRVASTNEKLFF. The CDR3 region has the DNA TGTGCCAGCCGGGTGGCTTCGACTAATGAAAAACTGTTTTTT.

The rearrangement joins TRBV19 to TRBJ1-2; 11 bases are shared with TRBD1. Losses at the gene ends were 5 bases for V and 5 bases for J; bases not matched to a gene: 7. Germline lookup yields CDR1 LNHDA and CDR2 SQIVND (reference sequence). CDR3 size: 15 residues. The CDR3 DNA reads TGTGCCAGTAGTGCCCCGCGGGACAGGGGGTATGGCTACACCTTC. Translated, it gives CASSAPRDRGYGYTF. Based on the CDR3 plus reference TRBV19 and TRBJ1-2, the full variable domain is DGGITQSPKYLFRKEGQNVTLSCEQNLNHDAMYWYRQDPGQGLRLIYYSQIVNDFQKGDIAEGYSVSREKKESFPLTVTSAQKNPTAFYLCASSAPRDRGYGYTFGSGTRLTVV.

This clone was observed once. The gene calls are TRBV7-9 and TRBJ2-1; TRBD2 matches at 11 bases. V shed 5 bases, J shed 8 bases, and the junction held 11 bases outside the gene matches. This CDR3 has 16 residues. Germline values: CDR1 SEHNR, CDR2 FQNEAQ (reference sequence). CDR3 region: CASSGKWGSGRDEQFF. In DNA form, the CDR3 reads TGTGCCAGCAGCGGTAAATGGGGTAGCGGGAGGGATGAGCAGTTCTTC.

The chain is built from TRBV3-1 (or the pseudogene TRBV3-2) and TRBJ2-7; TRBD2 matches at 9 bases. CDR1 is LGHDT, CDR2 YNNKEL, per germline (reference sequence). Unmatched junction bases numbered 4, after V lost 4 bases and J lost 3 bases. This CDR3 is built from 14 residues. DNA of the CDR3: TGTGCCAGCAGCCCCGGGACTAGCCTCTACGAGCAGTACTTC. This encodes CASSPGTSLYEQYF.

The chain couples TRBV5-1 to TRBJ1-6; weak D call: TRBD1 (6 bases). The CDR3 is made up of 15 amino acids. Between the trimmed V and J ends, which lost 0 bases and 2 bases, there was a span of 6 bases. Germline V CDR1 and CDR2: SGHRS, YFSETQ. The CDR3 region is CASSLAGAYNSPLHF. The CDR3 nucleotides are TGCGCCAGCAGCTTGGCAGGGGCCTATAATTCACCCCTCCACTTT.

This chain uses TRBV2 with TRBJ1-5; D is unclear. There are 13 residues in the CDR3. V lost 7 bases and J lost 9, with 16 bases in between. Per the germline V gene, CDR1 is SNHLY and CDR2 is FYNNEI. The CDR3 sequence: CASTRSVQLPQHF. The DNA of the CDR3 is TGTGCCAGCACCCGGTCGGTTCAATTGCCCCAGCATTTT.

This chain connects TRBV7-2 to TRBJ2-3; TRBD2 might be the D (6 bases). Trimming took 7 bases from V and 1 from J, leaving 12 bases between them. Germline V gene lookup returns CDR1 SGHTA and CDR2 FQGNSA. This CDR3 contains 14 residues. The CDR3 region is CASTQSSGTDTQYF. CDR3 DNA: TGTGCCAGCACCCAATCTAGCGGCACAGATACGCAGTATTTT.

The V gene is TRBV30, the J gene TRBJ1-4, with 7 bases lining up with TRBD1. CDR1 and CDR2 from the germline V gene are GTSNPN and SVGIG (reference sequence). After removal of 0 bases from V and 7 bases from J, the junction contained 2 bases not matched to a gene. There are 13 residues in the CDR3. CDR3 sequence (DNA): TGTGCCTGGAGTGTACAGGGGTTTGAAAAACTGTTTTTT. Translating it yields CAWSVQGFEKLFF.

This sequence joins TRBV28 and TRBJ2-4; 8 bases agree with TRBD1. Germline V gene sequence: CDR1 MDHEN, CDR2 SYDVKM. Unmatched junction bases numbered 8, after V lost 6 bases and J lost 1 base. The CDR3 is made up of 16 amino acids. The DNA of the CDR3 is TGTGCCAGCAGGCGAGGACAGGGTGGGGCCAAAAACATTCAGTACTTC. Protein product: CASRRGQGGAKNIQYF.

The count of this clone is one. Here the CDR3 DNA reads TGTGCCAGCAGCTTAGGCGGGAGCAATGAGCAGTTCTTC. It specifies CASSLGGSNEQFF. The chain has TRBV7-2 and TRBJ2-1; 7 bases align to TRBD2. The CDR3 spans 13 residues. V lost 1 base, J lost 6 bases, and 0 bases stayed unmatched. Germline-derived CDR1 and CDR2 are SGHTA and FQGNSA.

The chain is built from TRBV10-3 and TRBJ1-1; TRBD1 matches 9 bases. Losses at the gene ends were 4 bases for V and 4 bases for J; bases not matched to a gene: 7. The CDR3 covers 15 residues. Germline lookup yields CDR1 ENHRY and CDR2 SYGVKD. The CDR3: CAISALQGAGTEAFF. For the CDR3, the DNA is TGTGCCATCAGTGCCCTACAGGGGGCCGGCACTGAAGCTTTCTTT.

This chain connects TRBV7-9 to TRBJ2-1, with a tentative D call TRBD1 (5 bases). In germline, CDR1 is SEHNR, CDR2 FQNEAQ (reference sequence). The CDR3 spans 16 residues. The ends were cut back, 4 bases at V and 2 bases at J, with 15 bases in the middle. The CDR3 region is CASSSGDSSTYNEQFF. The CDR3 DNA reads TGTGCCAGCAGCTCGGGCGACAGTAGCACCTACAATGAGCAGTTCTTC.

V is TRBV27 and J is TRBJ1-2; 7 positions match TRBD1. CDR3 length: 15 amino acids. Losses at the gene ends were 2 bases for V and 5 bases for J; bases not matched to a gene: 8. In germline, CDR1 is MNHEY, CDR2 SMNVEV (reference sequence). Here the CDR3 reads CASSLMGGQPYGYTF. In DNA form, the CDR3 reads TGTGCCAGCAGTTTAATGGGGGGACAGCCGTATGGCTACACCTTC.

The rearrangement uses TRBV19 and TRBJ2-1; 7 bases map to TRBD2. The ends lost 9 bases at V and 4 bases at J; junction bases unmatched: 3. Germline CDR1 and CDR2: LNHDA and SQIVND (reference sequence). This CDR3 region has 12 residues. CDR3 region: CARGRGYNEQFF. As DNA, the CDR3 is TGTGCCAGAGGGCGGGGGTACAATGAGCAGTTCTTC.

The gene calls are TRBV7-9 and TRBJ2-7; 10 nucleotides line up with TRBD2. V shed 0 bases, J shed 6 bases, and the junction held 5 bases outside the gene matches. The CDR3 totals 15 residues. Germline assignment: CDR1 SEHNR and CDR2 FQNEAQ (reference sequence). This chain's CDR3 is CASSLALAGPIEQYF. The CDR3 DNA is TGTGCCAGCAGCTTAGCACTAGCGGGACCCATCGAGCAGTACTTC.

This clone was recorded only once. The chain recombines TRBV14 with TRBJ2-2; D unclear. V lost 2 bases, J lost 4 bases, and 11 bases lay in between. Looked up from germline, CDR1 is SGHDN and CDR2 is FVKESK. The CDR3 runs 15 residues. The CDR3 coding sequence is TGTGCCAGCAGCCAATTCGGAGTGGGCACCGGGGAGCTGTTTTTT. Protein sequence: CASSQFGVGTGELFF. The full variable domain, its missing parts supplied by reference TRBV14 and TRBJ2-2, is EAGVTQFPSHSVIEKGQTVTLRCDPISGHDNLYWYRRVMGKEIKFLLHFVKESKQDESGMPNNRFLAERTGGTYSTLKVQPAELEDSGVYFCASSQFGVGTGELFFGEGSRLTVL.

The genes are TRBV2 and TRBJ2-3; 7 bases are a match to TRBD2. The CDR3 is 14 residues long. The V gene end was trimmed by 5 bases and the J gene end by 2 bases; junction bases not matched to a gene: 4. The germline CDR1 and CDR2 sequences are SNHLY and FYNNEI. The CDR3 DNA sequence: TGTGCCAGCAGTAAGAGCGGGGTCACAGATACGCAGTATTTT. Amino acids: CASSKSGVTDTQYF.

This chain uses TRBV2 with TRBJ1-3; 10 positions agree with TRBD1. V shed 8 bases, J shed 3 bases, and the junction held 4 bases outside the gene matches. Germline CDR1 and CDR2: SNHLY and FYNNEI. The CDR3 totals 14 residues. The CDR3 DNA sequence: TGTGCCAGCGCACGGACAGGGGGTGGAAACACCATATATTTT. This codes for CASARTGGGNTIYF.

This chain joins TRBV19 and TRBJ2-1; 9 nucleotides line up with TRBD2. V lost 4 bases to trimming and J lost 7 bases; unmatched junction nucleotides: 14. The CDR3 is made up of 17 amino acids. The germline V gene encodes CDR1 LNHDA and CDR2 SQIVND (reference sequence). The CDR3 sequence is CASSKPRGRASSNEQFF. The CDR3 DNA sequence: TGTGCCAGTAGTAAGCCCCGCGGGAGGGCCTCAAGTAATGAGCAGTTCTTC.

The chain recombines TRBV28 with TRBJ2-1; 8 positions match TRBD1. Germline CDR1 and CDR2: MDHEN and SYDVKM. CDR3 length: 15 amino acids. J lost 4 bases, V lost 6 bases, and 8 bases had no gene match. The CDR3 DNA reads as TGTGCCAGCAGGATCCCCGGGACAGGTTACAATGAGCAGTTCTTC. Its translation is CASRIPGTGYNEQFF.